This TCR beta chain was observed in a study of CD8+ T cells in alopecia areata. Study-level background: Treated patients received oral tofacitinib, 5 to 10 mg twice daily. Findings and limits, study-wide: Compared with normal scalp, lesional scalp had higher clonality and more expanded CD8+ clones. Possibly because of HLA-related factors, TCR sharing was less clear across patients than in mice.

For this clone: Its specificity is not known.

The CDR3 is 14 residues long. Looked up from germline, CDR1 is SGHNT and CDR2 is YYREEE (reference sequence). V shed 4 bases and J shed 5 bases, with 10 bases lying between them. Following extraction, RNA underwent reverse transcription to cDNA, which served as the sequencing template. Measured with immunoSEQ multiplex PCR; TCRdb has only the in-frame clones, and not every one. The table has about 250,000 clones, roughly 63% seen once; the top ten hold 0.8% to 1%. Treatment here: oral pan-JAK inhibitor, 5-10 mg twice daily. The sequence was collected from a human donor with alopecia areata. The material was CD4+ T cells sorted from blood, obtained around week 53, from a patient treated with tofacitinib. The V and J genes are TRBV5-4 and TRBJ1-6; the D gene is possibly TRBD1 (6 bases). Here the CDR3 DNA reads TGTGCCAGCAGCCTTAGACAGGATAATTCACCCCTCCACTTT. This sequence encodes CASSLRQDNSPLHF.